This T cell receptor (beta chain) was sequenced for a study of patients and donors after allogeneic stem cell transplantation. Trimming took 5 bases from V and 7 from J, leaving 9 bases between them. Germline assignment: CDR1 SEHNR and CDR2 FQNEAQ (reference sequence). The CDR3 consists of 12 residues. From the RT-PCR reads, TCRdb called clonotypes with MiXCR, one entry per CDR3 protein. The sample shows some 160,000 distinct CDR3 sequences, 24% of them seen only once. Material for sequencing was blood, either unsorted or a sorted T cell fraction (not recorded which). The gene calls are TRBV7-9 and TRBJ2-4; no reliable D call. The clonotype was recovered from a human donor who was either an allogeneic HSCT recipient or a stem cell or donor lymphocyte infusion donor (not recorded which). It is not recorded whose cells these are; they may come from a transplant donor. The CDR3 is CASSPGVNIQYF. The CDR3 DNA sequence: TGTGCCAGCAGCCCCGGCGTGAACATTCAGTACTTC.